This TCR beta chain was sequenced in a study of blood T cell repertoires in COVID-19. Study information: Acute-phase and convalescent COVID-19 samples originated in the United States, Italy and Spain. Sources were T cells, B-cell-depleted T cells, or PBMCs; the material itself was cDNA or gDNA.

In the authors' workflow: Nucleated cell number was recorded as an estimate derived from reference gene primer amplification. Only in-frame clones appear in the TCRdb table, and some are missing; sequencing was by immunoSEQ multiplex PCR. From that table come the V and J calls and clone size; the DNA was used to work out D and trimming. The sample shows 120,000 to 150,000 clones, less than 80% of them seen only once. Germline CDR1 SEHNR, CDR2 FQNEAQ (reference sequence). CDR3 length: 15 residues. Trimming removed 5 bases from V and 1 base from J; junction bases left unmatched: 3. The specimen sequenced was peripheral blood. The source is a man between 60 and 75 years old with acute or convalescent COVID-19. The V gene is TRBV7-9, the J gene TRBJ1-3, with 9 bases matching TRBD1. CDR3 region: CASSKQGASGNTIYF. The CDR3 DNA reads as TGTGCCAGCAGCAAACAGGGGGCTTCTGGAAACACCATATATTTT.